This passage covers 19 T cell receptor beta chains from one sample sequenced in a study of blood T cell repertoires in COVID-19. The protocol was immunoSEQ multiplex PCR, while the TCRdb copy is restricted to in-frame clones and leaves out a portion. This table has 100,000 to 120,000 clones, about 72% appearing once. The material sequenced was peripheral blood. These receptors originate from a woman aged 60-75 years with acute or convalescent COVID-19.

V gene TRBV4-2 combines with J gene TRBJ1-4, with D possibly TRBD1 on 5 matching bases. CDR3 size: 16 residues. V was clipped by 3 bases and J by 4 bases, with 15 bases between them. Germline V lookup: CDR1 LGHNA, CDR2 YNFKEQ. CDR3 nucleotides: TGTGCCAGCAGCCAGGGGGGGAGGGGCATTAATGAAAAACTGTTTTTT. Its translation is CASSQGGRGINEKLFF.

The chain recombines TRBV7-2 with TRBJ1-2; no reliable D call. Germline V lookup: CDR1 SGHTA, CDR2 FQGNSA. V lost 5 bases and J lost 7, with 14 bases in between. The CDR3 extends over 13 amino acids. The CDR3 DNA is TGTGCCAGCAGCCCGCGACGGGAGGGTGGCTACACCTTC. Its protein is CASSPRREGGYTF. Filled out from reference TRBV7-2 and TRBJ1-2, the complete variable domain reads GAGVSQSPSNKVTEKGKDVELRCDPISGHTALYWYRQSLGQGLEFLIYFQGNSAPDKSGLPSDRFSAERTGGSVSTLTIQRTQQEDSAVYLCASSPRREGGYTFGSGTRLTVV.

In DNA form, the CDR3 reads TGTGCCAGCAGCGGGACTAGCGGGTTTCCGAACACCGGGGAGCTGTTTTTT. This encodes CASSGTSGFPNTGELFF. This sequence joins TRBV3-1 (or the pseudogene TRBV3-2) and TRBJ2-2; 12 bases fit TRBD2. In germline, CDR1 is LGHDT, CDR2 YNNKEL (reference sequence). The CDR3 contains 17 residues. The V gene end was trimmed by 5 bases and the J gene end by 0 bases; junction bases not matched to a gene: 4.

The rearrangement links TRBV27 to TRBJ1-1; the D gene is possibly TRBD1 (5 bases). The CDR3 runs to 14 residues. V shed 6 bases and J shed 4 bases, with 15 bases lying between them. CDR1 is MNHEY, CDR2 SMNVEV, per germline (reference sequence). CDR3 sequence: CASRIRGLGTEAFF. The CDR3 DNA reads TGTGCCAGCAGGATAAGGGGTCTGGGCACTGAAGCTTTCTTT.

CDR3 in DNA: TGCAGGGAAGGAGCCCAGCATTTT. Translating gives CREGAQHF. This sequence joins TRBV20-1 and TRBJ1-5; D gene uncertain. Germline V gene data show CDR1 as DFQATT and CDR2 as SNEGSKA (reference sequence). The CDR3 sequence is 8 residues long.

The chain joins TRBV7-2 to TRBJ1-1, with a tentative D call TRBD1 (6 bases). Germline V CDR1 and CDR2: SGHTA, FQGNSA. CDR3 length: 18 amino acids. V was trimmed by 5 bases and J by 0 bases, leaving 22 bases between them. CDR3 sequence reads: CASSPSLQGVSMNTEAFF. CDR3 DNA: TGTGCCAGCAGCCCCTCCCTACAGGGAGTGTCCATGAACACTGAAGCTTTCTTT.

J is TRBJ1-1 and V is TRBV19; the match to TRBD1 covers 7 bases. Trimming took 6 bases from V and 5 from J; bases not matched to a gene: 18. The CDR3 spans 17 residues. The germline V gene has CDR1 LNHDA and CDR2 SQIVND (reference sequence). The CDR3 loop is CASSYVGTVSSRTEAFF. Written as DNA, the CDR3 is TGTGCCAGTAGCTACGTCGGGACAGTCTCGAGTAGGACTGAAGCTTTCTTT. The full variable domain, in which reference TRBV19 and TRBJ1-1 provide the parts outside the CDR3, is DGGITQSPKYLFRKEGQNVTLSCEQNLNHDAMYWYRQDPGQGLRLIYYSQIVNDFQKGDIAEGYSVSREKKESFPLTVTSAQKNPTAFYLCASSYVGTVSSRTEAFFGQGTRLTVV.

This clone was found a few times. V is TRBV3-1 (or the pseudogene TRBV3-2) and J is TRBJ2-4; D is perhaps TRBD2 (6 bases). V dropped 3 bases and J dropped 0 bases, with 6 bases sitting between them. The V gene's germline CDR1 is LGHDT and CDR2 YNNKEL (reference sequence). This CDR3 has 14 amino acids. The CDR3 spells CASSQGLAKNIQYF. CDR3 bases: TGTGCCAGCAGCCAGGGACTAGCCAAAAACATTCAGTACTTC.

The chain is built from TRBV19 and TRBJ1-3; a possible D gene is TRBD1 (6 bases). The V gene lost 11 bases and the J gene lost 0 bases, with 14 bases spanning the gap. The CDR3 has 14 residues. Germline CDR1 reads LNHDA; CDR2 reads SQIVND (reference sequence). The CDR3, as DNA: TGTGCCTCTCAGGACAGCACCTCTGGAAACACCATATATTTT. Encoded protein: CASQDSTSGNTIYF.

V is TRBV5-6 and J is TRBJ1-2; 8 positions match TRBD1. There are 16 residues in the CDR3. In germline, CDR1 is SGHDT, CDR2 YYEEEE. The V segment lost 5 bases and the J segment 2 bases; nucleotides outside the gene matches: 11. The chain's CDR3 is CASSFPTGGRNYGYTF. The CDR3 DNA sequence: TGTGCCAGCAGTTTTCCTACAGGGGGTAGGAACTATGGCTACACCTTC. Looking up the rest from reference TRBV5-6 and TRBJ1-2 gives the full variable domain: DAGVTQSPTHLIKTRGQQVTLRCSPKSGHDTVSWYQQALGQGPQFIFQYYEEEERQRGNFPDRFSGHQFPNYSSELNVNALLLGDSALYLCASSFPTGGRNYGYTFGSGTRLTVV.

The V gene is TRBV19, the J gene TRBJ2-7; D perhaps matches TRBD1 (5 bases). V shed 4 bases and J shed 2 bases, with 12 bases lying between them. The V gene's germline CDR1 is LNHDA and CDR2 SQIVND (reference sequence). The CDR3 runs to 14 residues. The CDR3 here is CASSTSQETYEQYF. The CDR3, as DNA: TGTGCCAGTAGTACCTCACAGGAAACCTACGAGCAGTACTTC.

The rearrangement joins TRBV28 to TRBJ1-5; no clear D. This CDR3 has 17 residues. Deletions cut 3 bases from V and 2 bases from J, with 17 bases between. Per the germline V gene, CDR1 is MDHEN and CDR2 is SYDVKM. CDR3 sequence: CASSFMSVRYGNQPQHF. The CDR3 DNA reads as TGTGCCAGCAGTTTTATGTCTGTGAGGTACGGCAATCAGCCCCAGCATTTT.

This rearrangement joins TRBV6-6 to TRBJ2-1, with TRBD2 matching over 13 bases. Germline V lookup: CDR1 MNHNY, CDR2 SVGAGI (reference sequence). The CDR3 runs to 16 residues. After removal of 4 bases from V and 7 bases from J, the junction contained 7 bases not matched to a gene. In nucleotides, the CDR3 is TGTGCCAGCAGTTCTACTAGCGGGGGGGCGTATAATGAGCAGTTCTTC. This translates into CASSSTSGGAYNEQFF.

The rearrangement links TRBV11-2 to TRBJ1-5; weak D call: TRBD1 (6 bases). In germline, CDR1 is SGHAT, CDR2 FQNNGV. This CDR3 region has 14 residues. V dropped 5 bases and J dropped 10 bases, with 18 bases sitting between them. The CDR3 reads CASSLGGGGHPQHF. The CDR3 nucleotides read TGTGCCAGCAGCCTGGGGGGCGGGGGACATCCCCAGCATTTT.

This clone appeared a few times. The chain joins TRBV7-2 to TRBJ2-7; maybe TRBD1 (6 bases). V was cut by 2 bases and J by 1 base, with 12 bases left in between. In germline, CDR1 is SGHTA, CDR2 FQGNSA. This CDR3 spans 15 amino acids. Here the CDR3 reads CASSLTGSGSYEQYF. Written as DNA, the CDR3 is TGTGCCAGCAGCTTAACAGGGTCTGGGTCCTACGAGCAGTACTTC. The whole variable domain, filled in from reference TRBV7-2 and TRBJ2-7, reads GAGVSQSPSNKVTEKGKDVELRCDPISGHTALYWYRQSLGQGLEFLIYFQGNSAPDKSGLPSDRFSAERTGGSVSTLTIQRTQQEDSAVYLCASSLTGSGSYEQYFGPGTRLTVT.

Ten or more counts support this clone. The CDR3 DNA reads TGCGCCAGCAGCTTGGAGACAGGGCTCGAGCAGTACTTC. Translated, it gives CASSLETGLEQYF. V and J are TRBV5-1 and TRBJ2-7; 7 bases agree with TRBD1. Trimming took 0 bases from V and 6 from J; bases not matched to a gene: 3. CDR3 length: 13 amino acids. CDR1 SGHRS and CDR2 YFSETQ come from the germline V gene.

The CDR3, as DNA: TGCAGTGCGAGTCCCAAGGGGAACTATGGCTACACCTTC. Residues: CSASPKGNYGYTF. This sequence joins TRBV20-1 and TRBJ1-2; TRBD1 is a possible D gene (5 bases). The germline V gene has CDR1 DFQATT and CDR2 SNEGSKA (reference sequence). Trimming removed 6 bases at V and 2 bases at J, with 13 bases between. The CDR3 covers 13 residues.

The V call is TRBV18, the J call TRBJ2-5; 9 bases align to TRBD1. The CDR3 is 15 amino acids. From germline, CDR1 is KGHSH and CDR2 LQKENI. The junction had 8 bases not matched to a gene; V was cut back by 5 bases and J by 4 bases. CDR3 sequence reads: CASSVGTGNGETQYF. The CDR3 coding sequence is TGTGCCAGCTCAGTTGGGACAGGGAACGGAGAGACCCAGTACTTC.

J is TRBJ1-2 and V is TRBV6-6; 11 nucleotides match TRBD1. The ends lost 7 bases at V and 3 bases at J; junction bases unmatched: 1. The length of the CDR3 is 13 residues. CDR1 and CDR2 from the germline V gene are MNHNY and SVGAGI (reference sequence). CDR3 sequence reads: CASTGQGDYGYTF. For the CDR3, the DNA is TGTGCCAGCACGGGACAGGGGGACTATGGCTACACCTTC.